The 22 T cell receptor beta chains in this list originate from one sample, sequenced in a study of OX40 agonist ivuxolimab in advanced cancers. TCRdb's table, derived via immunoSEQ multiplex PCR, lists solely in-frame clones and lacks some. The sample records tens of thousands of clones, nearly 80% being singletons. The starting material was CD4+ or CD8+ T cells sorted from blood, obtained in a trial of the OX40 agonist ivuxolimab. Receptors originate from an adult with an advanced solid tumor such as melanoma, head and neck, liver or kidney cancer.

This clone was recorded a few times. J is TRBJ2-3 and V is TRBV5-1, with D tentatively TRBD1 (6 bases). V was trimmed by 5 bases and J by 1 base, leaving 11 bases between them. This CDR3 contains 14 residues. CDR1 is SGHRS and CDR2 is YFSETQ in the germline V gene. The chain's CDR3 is CASRLTGRTDTQYF. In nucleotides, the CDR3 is TGCGCCAGCAGATTGACAGGCCGCACAGATACGCAGTATTTT. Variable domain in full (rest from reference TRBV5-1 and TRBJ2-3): KAGVTQTPRYLIKTRGQQVTLSCSPISGHRSVSWYQQTPGQGLQFLFEYFSETQRNKGNFPGRFSGRQFSNSRSEMNVSTLELGDSALYLCASRLTGRTDTQYFGPGTRLTVL.

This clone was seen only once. The CDR3 DNA follows: TGTGCCAGCAGTAGTTCAGGGGTTGGCTATAATTCACCCCTCCACTTT. Translating it yields CASSSSGVGYNSPLHF. V is TRBV28 and J is TRBJ1-6; a possible D gene is TRBD1 (6 bases). Trimming removed 5 bases at V and 3 bases at J, with 14 bases between. CDR3 size: 16 residues. The V gene's germline CDR1 is MDHEN and CDR2 SYDVKM.

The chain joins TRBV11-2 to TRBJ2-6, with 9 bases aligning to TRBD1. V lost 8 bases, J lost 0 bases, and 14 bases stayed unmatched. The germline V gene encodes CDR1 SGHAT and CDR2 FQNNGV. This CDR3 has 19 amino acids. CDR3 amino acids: CASRRTGGGSGSGANVLTF. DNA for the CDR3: TGTGCCAGCCGCAGAACAGGGGGCGGATCGGGCTCTGGGGCCAACGTCCTGACTTTC.

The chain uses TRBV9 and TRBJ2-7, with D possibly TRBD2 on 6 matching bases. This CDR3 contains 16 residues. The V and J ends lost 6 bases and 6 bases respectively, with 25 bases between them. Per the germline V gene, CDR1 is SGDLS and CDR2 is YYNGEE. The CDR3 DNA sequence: TGTGCCAGCAACCCGGGGCGGGGAAGCTCATACGGCGAGCAGTACTTC. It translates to CASNPGRGSSYGEQYF.

In DNA, the CDR3 is TGTGCCAGCAGTTTCCCGGAAGGATTTTGGGAGACCCAGTACTTC. Translated, it gives CASSFPEGFWETQYF. The chain couples TRBV28 to TRBJ2-5; no reliable D call. CDR3 size: 15 residues. Germline V gene sequence: CDR1 MDHEN, CDR2 SYDVKM. Trimming left V 3 bases short and J 5 bases short, with 16 bases between. Together with reference TRBV28 and TRBJ2-5, the CDR3 gives the full variable domain: DVKVTQSSRYLVKRTGEKVFLECVQDMDHENMFWYRQDPGLGLRLIYFSYDVKMKEKGDIPEGYSVSREKKERFSLILESASTNQTSMYLCASSFPEGFWETQYFGPGTRLLVL.

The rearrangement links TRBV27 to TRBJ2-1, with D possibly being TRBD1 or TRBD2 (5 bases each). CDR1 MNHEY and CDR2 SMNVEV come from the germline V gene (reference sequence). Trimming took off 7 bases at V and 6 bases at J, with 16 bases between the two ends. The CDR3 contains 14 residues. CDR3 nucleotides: TGTGCCAGCACCCGGGACCCCCGAGCCAATGAGCAGTTCTTC. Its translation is CASTRDPRANEQFF.

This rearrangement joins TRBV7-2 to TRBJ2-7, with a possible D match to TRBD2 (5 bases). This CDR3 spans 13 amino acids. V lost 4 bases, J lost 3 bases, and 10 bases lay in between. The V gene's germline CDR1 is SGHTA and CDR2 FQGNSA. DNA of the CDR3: TGTGCCAGCAGCTCTCTTGAGGGCTACGAGCAGTACTTC. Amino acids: CASSSLEGYEQYF.

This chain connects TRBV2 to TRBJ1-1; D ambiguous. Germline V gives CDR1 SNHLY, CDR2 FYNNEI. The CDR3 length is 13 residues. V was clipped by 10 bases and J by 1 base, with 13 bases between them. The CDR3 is CATSGPRNTEAFF. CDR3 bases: TGTGCCACCTCCGGGCCCAGGAACACTGAAGCTTTCTTT.

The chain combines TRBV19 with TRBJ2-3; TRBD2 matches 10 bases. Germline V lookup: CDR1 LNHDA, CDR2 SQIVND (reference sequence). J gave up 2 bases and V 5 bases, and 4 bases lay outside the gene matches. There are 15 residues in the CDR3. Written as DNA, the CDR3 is TGTGCCAGTAGTCCTAGCGGGGGAACCACAGATACGCAGTATTTT. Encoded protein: CASSPSGGTTDTQYF.

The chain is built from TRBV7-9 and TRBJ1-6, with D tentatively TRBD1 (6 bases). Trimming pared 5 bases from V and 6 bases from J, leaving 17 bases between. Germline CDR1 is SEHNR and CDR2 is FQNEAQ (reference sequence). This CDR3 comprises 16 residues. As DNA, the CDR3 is TGTGCCAGCAGCCGAGGTACAGGGTTCGCTAATTCACCCCTCCACTTT. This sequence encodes CASSRGTGFANSPLHF.

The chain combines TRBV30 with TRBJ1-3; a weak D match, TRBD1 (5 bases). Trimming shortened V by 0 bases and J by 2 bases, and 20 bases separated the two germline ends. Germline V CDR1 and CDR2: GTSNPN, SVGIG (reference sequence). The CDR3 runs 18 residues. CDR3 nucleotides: TGTGCCTGGAGTGTATATACAGGCCTTTTTGGCCCTGGAAACACCATATATTTT. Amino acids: CAWSVYTGLFGPGNTIYF.

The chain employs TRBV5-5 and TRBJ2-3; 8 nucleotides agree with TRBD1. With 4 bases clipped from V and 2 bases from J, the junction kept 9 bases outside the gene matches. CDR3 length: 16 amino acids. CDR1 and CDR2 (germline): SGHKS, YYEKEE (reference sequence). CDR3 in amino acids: CASSIRQGIPTDTQYF. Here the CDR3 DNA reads TGTGCCAGCAGCATACGACAGGGGATACCCACAGATACGCAGTATTTT. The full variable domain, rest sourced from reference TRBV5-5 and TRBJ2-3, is DAGVTQSPTHLIKTRGQQVTLRCSPISGHKSVSWYQQVLGQGPQFIFQYYEKEERGRGNFPDRFSARQFPNYSSELNVNALLLGDSALYLCASSIRQGIPTDTQYFGPGTRLTVL.

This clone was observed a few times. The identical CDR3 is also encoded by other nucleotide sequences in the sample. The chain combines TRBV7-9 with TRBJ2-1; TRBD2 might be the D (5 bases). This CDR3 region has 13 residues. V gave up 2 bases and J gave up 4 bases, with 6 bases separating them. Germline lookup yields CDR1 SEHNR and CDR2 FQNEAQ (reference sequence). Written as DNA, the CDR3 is TGTGCCAGCAGCTTAACGGGGTACAATGAGCAGTTCTTC. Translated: CASSLTGYNEQFF.

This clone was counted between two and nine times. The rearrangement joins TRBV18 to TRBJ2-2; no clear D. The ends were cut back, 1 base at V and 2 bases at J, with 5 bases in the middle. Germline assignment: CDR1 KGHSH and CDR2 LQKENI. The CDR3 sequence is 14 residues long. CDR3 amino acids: CASSPRLNTGELFF. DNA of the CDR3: TGTGCCAGCTCACCACGGCTAAACACCGGGGAGCTGTTTTTT.

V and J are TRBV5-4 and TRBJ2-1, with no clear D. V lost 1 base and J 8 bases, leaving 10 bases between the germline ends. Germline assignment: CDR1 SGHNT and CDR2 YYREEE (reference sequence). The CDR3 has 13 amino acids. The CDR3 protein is CASSLYMIDEQFF. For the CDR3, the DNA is TGTGCCAGCAGCTTGTATATGATAGATGAGCAGTTCTTC.

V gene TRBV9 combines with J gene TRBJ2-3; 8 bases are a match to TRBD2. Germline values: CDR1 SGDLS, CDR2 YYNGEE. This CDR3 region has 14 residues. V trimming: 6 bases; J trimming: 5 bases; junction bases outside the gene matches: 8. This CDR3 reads CASNRTSWKDTQYF. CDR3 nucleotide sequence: TGTGCCAGCAACCGGACTAGCTGGAAAGATACGCAGTATTTT.

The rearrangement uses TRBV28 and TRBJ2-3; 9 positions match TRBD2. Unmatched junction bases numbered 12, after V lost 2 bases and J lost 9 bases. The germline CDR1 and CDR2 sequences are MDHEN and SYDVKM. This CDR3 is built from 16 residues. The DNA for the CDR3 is TGTGCCAGCAGTTTAAGAAGGGCGGGGGGGCTTAGGACGCAGTATTTT. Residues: CASSLRRAGGLRTQYF.

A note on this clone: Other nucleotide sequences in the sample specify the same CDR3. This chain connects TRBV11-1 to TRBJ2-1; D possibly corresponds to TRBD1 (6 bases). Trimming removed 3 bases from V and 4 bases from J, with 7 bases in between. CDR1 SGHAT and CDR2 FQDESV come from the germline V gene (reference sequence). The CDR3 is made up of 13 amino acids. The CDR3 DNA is TGTGCCAGCAGCTTGACAGGTTACAATGAGCAGTTCTTC. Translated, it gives CASSLTGYNEQFF.

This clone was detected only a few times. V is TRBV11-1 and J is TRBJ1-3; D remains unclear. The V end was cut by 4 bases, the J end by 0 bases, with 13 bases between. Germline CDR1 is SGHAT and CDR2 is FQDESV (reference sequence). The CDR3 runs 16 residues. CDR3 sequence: CASSSAAGSSGNTIYF. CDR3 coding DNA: TGTGCCAGCAGCTCCGCGGCCGGCAGCTCTGGAAACACCATATATTTT.

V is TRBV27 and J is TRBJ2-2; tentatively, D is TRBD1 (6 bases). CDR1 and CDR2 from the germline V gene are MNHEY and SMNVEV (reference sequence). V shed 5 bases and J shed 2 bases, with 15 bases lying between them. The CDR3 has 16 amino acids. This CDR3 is CASSTSDSENTGELFF. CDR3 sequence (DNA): TGTGCCAGCAGTACCTCGGACAGTGAAAACACCGGGGAGCTGTTTTTT.

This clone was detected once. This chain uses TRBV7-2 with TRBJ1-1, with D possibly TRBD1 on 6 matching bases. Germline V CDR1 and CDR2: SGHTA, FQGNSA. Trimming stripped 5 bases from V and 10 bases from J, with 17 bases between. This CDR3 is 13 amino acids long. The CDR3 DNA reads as TGTGCCAGCAGCGCGCGGGGGCGCCCATTAGCTTTCTTT. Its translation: CASSARGRPLAFF.

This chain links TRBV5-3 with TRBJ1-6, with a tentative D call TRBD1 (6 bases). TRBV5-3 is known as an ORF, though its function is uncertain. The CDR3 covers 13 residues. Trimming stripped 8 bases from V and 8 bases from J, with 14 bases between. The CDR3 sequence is CASSRDTHSPLHF. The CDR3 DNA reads TGTGCCAGCAGCCGGGACACTCATTCACCCCTCCACTTT.